This section outlines one TCR beta chain sequence together with its context. Antigen: not known. Germline CDR1 and CDR2: SGHAT and FQDESV (reference sequence). The CDR3 runs to 16 residues. Trimming pared 0 bases from V and 3 bases from J, leaving 13 bases between. Donors were ostensibly healthy at sampling, although undocumented immune exposures were probable. The sample originates from a study of cytomegalovirus exposure and HLA in healthy donors. The study's findings and limits: Researchers counted 180 or so TCR beta chains as cytomegalovirus-associated. A missense DCLRE1C variant was associated with V- and J-gene trimming of TCR beta chains in a later analysis, and an independent cohort replicated the association. For most TCR beta V segments, an earlier analysis put the productive rate at about 90% or about 30% of the time.

The PCR made use of 60 Vbeta and 13 Jbeta primers. The method was immunoSEQ multiplex PCR; TCRdb's version includes in-frame clones alone and lacks a portion of them. This sample has 200,000 or so clones, with roughly 90% found just once. This TCR was sampled from a girl younger than two in good health and CMV-seronegative. The specimen sequenced was PBMCs. The chain uses TRBV11-1 and TRBJ2-3; tentative D call: TRBD2 (6 bases). The CDR3 loop reads CASSLALKGRTDTQYF. CDR3 in DNA: TGTGCCAGCAGCTTAGCGCTGAAGGGGAGGACAGATACGCAGTATTTT.